One and the same sample provided the 21 T cell receptor beta chains below, sequenced in a study of CD8+ T cells in alopecia areata. cDNA prepared by RNA extraction and subsequent reverse transcription served as the template for sequencing. Libraries were prepared by immunoSEQ multiplex PCR; TCRdb keeps only in-frame clonotypes and omits some of them. This table has around 13,000 clones, around 67% appearing once. Treatment in this sample: oral pan-JAK inhibitor, 5-10 mg twice daily. Lesional scalp punch biopsies and peripheral blood came from alopecia areata patients. The starting material was skin, obtained at week 4, from a patient treated with tofacitinib. The receptors were gathered from a human donor with alopecia areata.

This clone was counted a few times. The rearrangement joins TRBV7-8 to TRBJ1-1; D is unresolved. The germline V gene encodes CDR1 SGHVS and CDR2 FQNEAQ. V lost 8 bases, J lost 8 bases, and 15 bases lay in between. This CDR3 region has 12 residues. For the CDR3, the DNA is TGTGCCAGCGGGCTTGATTCTCTGGAAGCTTTCTTT. Protein product: CASGLDSLEAFF.

V usage is TRBV5-4 and J usage is TRBJ1-2; D perhaps matches TRBD1 (5 bases). There are 14 residues in the CDR3. The germline V gene encodes CDR1 SGHNT and CDR2 YYREEE (reference sequence). V was trimmed by 4 bases and J by 7 bases, leaving 17 bases between them. DNA of the CDR3: TGTGCCAGCAGCCGCGGGGCAGACGGGCGTGGCTACACCTTC. It codes for CASSRGADGRGYTF.

The chain recombines TRBV4-2 with TRBJ1-2; D might be TRBD1 (5 bases). The CDR3 runs to 16 residues. Germline V gives CDR1 LGHNA, CDR2 YNFKEQ. Trimming cost V 2 bases and J 1 base, with 14 bases left between them. The CDR3 sequence is CASSQMPGTGNYGYTF. The CDR3 DNA sequence: TGTGCCAGCAGCCAAATGCCCGGGACCGGTAACTATGGCTACACCTTC.

The J gene is TRBJ2-3, the V gene TRBV6-5; tentative D call: TRBD2 (5 bases). The CDR3 sequence is 15 residues long. V shed 6 bases and J shed 4 bases, with 17 bases lying between them. CDR1 MNHEY and CDR2 SVGAGI come from the germline V gene. Written as DNA, the CDR3 is TGTGCCAGCAGGCGTCTAGATCTTAGCGCAGATACGCAGTATTTT. It is translated as CASRRLDLSADTQYF.

The V and J genes are TRBV10-1 and TRBJ2-7, with D maybe TRBD1 (6 bases). CDR1 is WNHNN, CDR2 SYGVQD, per germline (reference sequence). The V end lost 2 bases, the J end lost 3 bases, and 8 bases lay between the germline ends. This CDR3 is built from 13 residues. CDR3 residues: CASSERTDYEQYF. The CDR3 DNA is TGCGCCAGCAGTGAGAGGACAGACTACGAGCAGTACTTC.

The chain carries TRBV4-3 and TRBJ1-1, with 7 positions matching TRBD1. Germline CDR1 LGHNA, CDR2 YSLEER. The V segment lost 3 bases and the J segment 5 bases; nucleotides outside the gene matches: 9. The CDR3 extends over 15 amino acids. CDR3 residues: CASSQVRQGKTEAFF. DNA of the CDR3: TGCGCCAGCAGCCAGGTGAGACAGGGTAAGACTGAAGCTTTCTTT.

The J gene is TRBJ1-3, the V gene TRBV7-2, with TRBD1 matching 9 bases. CDR1 is SGHTA, CDR2 FQGNSA, per germline. V was pared by 1 base and J by 7 bases, with 2 bases of the junction left unmatched. The CDR3 contains 14 residues. CDR3 bases: TGTGCCAGCAGCTTAGGTGACAGGGGGAACACCATATATTTT. Protein sequence: CASSLGDRGNTIYF.

V gene TRBV5-1 combines with J gene TRBJ2-3; perhaps TRBD1 as D (6 bases). CDR3 length equals 15 residues. V lost 3 bases, J lost 3 bases, and 14 bases lay in between. CDR1 is SGHRS and CDR2 is YFSETQ in the germline V gene. This CDR3 is CASSSGQRATDTQYF. The CDR3 DNA reads TGCGCCAGCAGCTCGGGACAAAGGGCTACAGATACGCAGTATTTT.

The chain combines TRBV6-1 with TRBJ1-1; tentatively, D is TRBD1 (6 bases). Germline V lookup: CDR1 MNHNS, CDR2 SASEGT. V shed 2 bases and J shed 0 bases, with 10 bases lying between them. The CDR3 totals 15 residues. In nucleotides, the CDR3 is TGTGCCAGCAGTGAACCTGGGGGCATGAACACTGAAGCTTTCTTT. Protein sequence: CASSEPGGMNTEAFF.

The rearrangement links TRBV6-1 to TRBJ1-4; D unclear. Germline V gene sequence: CDR1 MNHNS, CDR2 SASEGT. V was cut by 2 bases and J by 5 bases, with 15 bases left in between. This CDR3 is 16 amino acids long. The CDR3 bases are TGTGCCAGCAGTGAAAGGGCCCCCGGGGTGAATGAAAAACTGTTTTTT. Translation: CASSERAPGVNEKLFF.

The chain links TRBV6-6 to TRBJ2-1; D may be TRBD2 (5 bases). The CDR3 sequence is 15 residues long. In germline, CDR1 is MNHNY, CDR2 SVGAGI (reference sequence). Trimming cost V 6 bases and J 0 bases, with 12 bases left between them. The DNA for the CDR3 is TGTGCCAGCAGCCAACTAGTGGGCTCCTACAATGAGCAGTTCTTC. Translating gives CASSQLVGSYNEQFF.

Regarding this clone: Compared with germline, one end of the junction differs, possibly owing to a read error. The V and J genes are TRBV20-1 and TRBJ2-3; the match to TRBD1 covers 8 bases. The germline gives CDR1 DFQATT, CDR2 SNEGSKA (reference sequence). The CDR3 runs to 11 residues. The CDR3 here is CSAYDRGSNSF. The DNA of the CDR3 is TGCAGTGCTTACGACAGGGGCTCGAACAGTTTT.

A single count supports this clone. V usage is TRBV6-1 and J usage is TRBJ2-1; 9 positions agree with TRBD2. Germline V CDR1 and CDR2: MNHNS, SASEGT. Trimming took 4 bases from V and 2 from J; bases not matched to a gene: 9. The CDR3 has 17 amino acids. The DNA of the CDR3 is TGTGCCAGCAGTGGACCCTTAGCGGGGGAGACCTACAATGAGCAGTTCTTC. Encoded protein: CASSGPLAGETYNEQFF.

The chain combines TRBV5-1 with TRBJ2-2; 11 bases align to TRBD2. Germline V gives CDR1 SGHRS, CDR2 YFSETQ. Germline trimming cut 1 base from V and 3 bases from J; bases unmatched to any gene: 2. This CDR3 region has 16 residues. The CDR3 DNA reads as TGCGCCAGCAGCTTGCCTAGCGGGGGGCACACCGGGGAGCTGTTTTTT. It yields the protein CASSLPSGGHTGELFF.

This clone was seen just once. V is TRBV7-2 and J is TRBJ2-1; D possibly corresponds to TRBD2 (7 bases). The CDR3 loop spans 15 amino acids. Germline lookup yields CDR1 SGHTA and CDR2 FQGNSA. Trimming left V 0 bases short and J 8 bases short, with 14 bases between. The CDR3 DNA follows: TGTGCCAGCAGCTTAGCTGGGGGGGCCCGCTATGAGCAGTTCTTC. Protein sequence: CASSLAGGARYEQFF.

The rearrangement links TRBV5-4 to TRBJ1-2, with 8 bases that match TRBD1. Germline values: CDR1 SGHNT, CDR2 YYREEE (reference sequence). This CDR3 spans 17 amino acids. J was trimmed by 7 bases and V by 4 bases; bases with no gene match: 18. The CDR3 bases are TGTGCCAGCAGCGCCCCATTGGTACGGACAGGGCATGCTGGCTACACCTTC. It translates to CASSAPLVRTGHAGYTF.

The chain links TRBV6-5 to TRBJ2-6, with 9 nucleotides matching TRBD1. Germline trimming cut 4 bases from V and 3 bases from J; bases unmatched to any gene: 4. Germline CDR1 reads MNHEY; CDR2 reads SVGAGI. This CDR3 contains 16 residues. CDR3: CASSSGTGSGANVLTF. The DNA for the CDR3 is TGTGCCAGCAGTTCCGGGACAGGGAGTGGGGCCAACGTCCTGACTTTC.

The V gene is TRBV5-4, the J gene TRBJ2-3, with D possibly called TRBD1 or TRBD2 (5 bases each). V lost 5 bases and J 0 bases, leaving 13 bases between the germline ends. The CDR3 totals 15 residues. Per the germline V gene, CDR1 is SGHNT and CDR2 is YYREEE (reference sequence). The DNA of the CDR3 is TGTGCCAGCAGAACAGTAGGGGAGAGCACAGATACGCAGTATTTT. Encoded protein: CASRTVGESTDTQYF.

The chain combines TRBV20-1 with TRBJ2-1; no firm D call. V lost 1 base to trimming and J lost 4 bases, with 2 bases between them. The germline V gene has CDR1 DFQATT and CDR2 SNEGSKA (reference sequence). The CDR3 spans 11 residues. As DNA, the CDR3 is TGCAGTGCTAGAGTATACAATGAGCAGTTCTTC. Translated: CSARVYNEQFF.

The genes are TRBV14 and TRBJ2-5; unclear D gene. The germline CDR1 and CDR2 sequences are SGHDN and FVKESK. The CDR3 is 15 residues long. Trimming stripped 1 base from V and 1 base from J, with 10 bases between. As DNA, the CDR3 is TGTGCCAGCAGCCAAGGAGTTTCCGTCCAAGAGACCCAGTACTTC. The encoded protein is CASSQGVSVQETQYF.

This chain connects TRBV5-1 to TRBJ2-1, with 12 positions matching TRBD2. Trimming removed 0 bases from V and 3 bases from J; junction bases left unmatched: 4. This CDR3 region has 17 residues. The germline V gene has CDR1 SGHRS and CDR2 YFSETQ. The CDR3 bases are TGCGCCAGCAGCTTGGGACTAGCGGGGGCCTTCTACAATGAGCAGTTCTTC. Translated, it gives CASSLGLAGAFYNEQFF.